This TCR beta chain is drawn from a study of T-cell memory formation after mild COVID-19. This CDR3 contains 13 residues. V shed 5 bases and J 8 bases; nucleotides not matched to a gene: 7. CDR1 and CDR2 (germline): SGHAT, FQDESV (reference sequence). 5'RACE primed at constant segments yielded TCR alpha and TCR beta cDNA libraries bearing sample barcodes and UMIs. TCRdb called the 5' RACE reads again in MiXCR, with one record for every CDR3 protein. The sample has more than 100,000 distinct CDR3 sequences; about 17% are singletons. This clonotype has a handful of counts. Sequenced input: PBMCs or a T cell subset sorted from them (not recorded which). V is TRBV11-1 and J is TRBJ1-1, with TRBD1 matching 8 bases. The source is a man between 18 and 29 years old who had mild COVID-19 (a few samples of this study predate the infection). Cell type and time point are not known. The CDR3 nucleotides are TGTGCCAGCAGCAGGACAGGGCTTGGCGAAGCTTTCTTT. It yields the protein CASSRTGLGEAFF.